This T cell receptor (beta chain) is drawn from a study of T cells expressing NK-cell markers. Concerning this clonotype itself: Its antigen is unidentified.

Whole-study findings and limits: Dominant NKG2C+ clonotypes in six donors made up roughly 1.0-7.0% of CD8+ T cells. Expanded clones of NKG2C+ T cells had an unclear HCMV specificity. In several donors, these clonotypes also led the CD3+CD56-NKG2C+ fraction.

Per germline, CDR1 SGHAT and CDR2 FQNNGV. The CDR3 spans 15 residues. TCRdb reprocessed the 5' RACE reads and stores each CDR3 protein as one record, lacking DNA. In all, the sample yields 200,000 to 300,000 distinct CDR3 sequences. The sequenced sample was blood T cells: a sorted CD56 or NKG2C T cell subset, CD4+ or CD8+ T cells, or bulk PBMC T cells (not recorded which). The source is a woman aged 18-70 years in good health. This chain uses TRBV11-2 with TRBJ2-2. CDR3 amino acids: CASSSRDLYTGELFF.